The sequence of this T cell receptor (beta chain) was determined in a study of early T cells in non-severe SARS-CoV-2 infection. This clonotype was detected a few times. The CDR3 covers 15 residues. Germline values: CDR1 SGHVS, CDR2 FNYEAQ. Trimming pared 5 bases from V and 9 bases from J, leaving 19 bases between. TCRdb ran MiXCR on the 5' RACE reads and lists one entry per CDR3 protein. Among approximately 64,000 distinct CDR3 sequences, 20% to 25% were seen once, and the ten largest hold 15% to 20%. This specimen was whole blood, taken at baseline. This clonotype originated in an adult who was a healthcare worker with PCR-confirmed SARS-CoV-2 infection or an uninfected control (not recorded which). This chain uses TRBV7-6 with TRBJ2-2; D unclear. DNA of the CDR3: TGTGCCAGCAGCCCCCGGCAGGCCGAACACCGGGAGCTGTTTTTT. The encoded protein is CASSPRQAEHRELFF.